This paragraph covers one TCR beta chain sequence. What this receptor recognizes is not known. Nothing much larger sits one base from this clone, and base qualities are not available. This specimen comes from a study of T cell responses to AZD1222 COVID-19 vaccine (dated by TCRdb to about 2021). Some background on the complete study: A total of about 230 trial participants underwent TCR sequencing, of whom 207 received two doses of AZD1222 and roughly 25 received two doses of the MenACWY control vaccine. Enrollment into the trials was organized by age into subgroups of 18-55, 56-69 and 70-plus years, and those subgroups contained approximately 150, 30 and 60 TCR-sequenced participants, respectively.

The time point label corresponds to: about 28 days (+/-7) after the second vaccine dose. AZD1222 recipients whose second dose came at about 4 weeks and those whose second dose came at about 12 weeks were combined into one group, since spike-specific TCR depth and breadth did not differ between the two schedules. Vaccinee samples came from UK trials COV001 and COV002, including a single-blind randomized controlled phase 2/3 trial of AZD1222 (ChAdOx1 nCoV-19) in healthy adults. For TCRbeta chain sequencing, PBMC samples were collected from trial participants at day 0 and at day 28 after the second dose. The CDR3 regions of human TCRbeta chains were analyzed by immunosequencing. Per the original workflow: Repertoire TCRs were checked for matches against a reference library of SARS-CoV-2-specific TCRs that had been generated using the MIRA antigen-specificity platform. Breadth meant the fraction of unique TCRs that were SARS-CoV-2-associated, whereas depth meant the fraction of total T cells that were SARS-CoV-2-associated. Using the MIRA data, each spike-specific TCR was assigned both to the spike region to which the TCR was reactive and to a CD4 or CD8 class. Log10-transformed breadth and depth values were compared by one-way ANOVA with Sidak's multiple comparisons tests. Here the immuneACCESS table is served through TCRdb, limited to in-frame sequences with V and J called. Missing clones are a known gap in these copies; in checked studies unresolved V genes cover under half, and the rest lacks a known reason. That table supplies the V and J calls and clone size; D and trimming were determined from the DNA. The sample records some 170,000 clones, 94% of which are singletons. The ten largest clones add up to about 4.6% of the sample.

Findings and caveats that apply to the study as a whole: Participants were mostly white British and included more females than males, and it was suggested by the authors that clonal diversity may have been underestimated. Only five or six AZD1222 recipients were SARS-CoV-2 seropositive at baseline, limiting conclusions about previously exposed vaccinees. Nearly half of unique spike-specific TCRs reportedly recognized epitopes outside regions mutated in the B.1.351 and B.1.1.7 variants. Vaccine-associated CD4 TCRs spanned the whole spike protein, with dominant responses in regions 160-218 and 743-854. In the small 56-69-year group, the increase in depth fell short of significance, most likely because of low power. Because no day 14 peak-response samples were available, the repertoires could be characterized only after the peak T cell response. Spike-specific TCR breadth and depth rose significantly after two AZD1222 doses compared with day 0 and with MenACWY recipients.

Spanning cysteine to phenylalanine, the CDR3 consists of 13 amino acids. Of all the DNA, just the CDR3 is kept, 39 bases in frame from base 1. After removal of 2 bases from V and 5 bases from J, the junction retains 2 bases not matched to a gene. As encoded in the germline V gene, CDR1 is LGHNA while CDR2 is YNFKEQ. This TCR came from an adult who received the AZD1222 COVID-19 vaccine. Sequencing used peripheral blood, obtained 28 days after the second AZD1222 dose. The sequence joins TRBV4-2 to TRBJ1-1, with 7 junctional bases fitting TRBD1. The sequenced DNA is TGTGCCAGCAGCCAACAGGGGGATACTGAAGCTTTCTTT. Translated, this gives CASSQQGDTEAFF.